These 30 T cell receptor beta chains were all obtained from the same sample, sequenced in a study of patients and donors after allogeneic stem cell transplantation. From the RT-PCR reads, TCRdb called clonotypes with MiXCR, one entry per CDR3 protein. Among fewer than 250,000 distinct CDR3 sequences listed, roughly 13% were seen once. Specimen: blood, either unsorted or a sorted T cell fraction (not recorded which). The receptors come from a human donor who was either an allogeneic HSCT recipient or a stem cell or donor lymphocyte infusion donor (not recorded which). It is not recorded whose cells these are; they may come from a transplant donor.

This clonotype was seen at least ten times. The chain is built from TRBV6-5 and TRBJ2-7, with D uncertain. V lost 7 bases and J lost 7, with 11 bases in between. Germline V gives CDR1 MNHEY, CDR2 SVGAGI. This CDR3 is built from 11 residues. As DNA, the CDR3 is TGTGCCAGCAAAACAAGTAGTGAGCAGTACTTC. Translation gives CASKTSSEQYF.

V is TRBV2 and J is TRBJ2-5; perhaps TRBD1 as D (5 bases). Germline V gene sequence: CDR1 SNHLY, CDR2 FYNNEI. V lost 0 bases, J lost 5 bases, and 10 bases lay in between. The CDR3 loop spans 14 amino acids. CDR3 amino acids: CASSEAMGQETQYF. CDR3 bases: TGTGCCAGCAGTGAAGCGATGGGGCAGGAGACCCAGTACTTC.

This clonotype was observed at least ten times. The genes are TRBV6-5 and TRBJ1-5; the D gene is possibly TRBD1 (5 bases). Per germline, CDR1 MNHEY and CDR2 SVGAGI. The germline V and J ends were trimmed by 0 bases and 9 bases, with 21 bases remaining between them. CDR3 length: 17 residues. The CDR3 DNA sequence: TGTGCCAGCAGTTACTCCCAGCCCCGGACGGGGGGTTGGCCCCAGCATTTT. Translation: CASSYSQPRTGGWPQHF.

The chain joins TRBV6-5 to TRBJ2-7, with 13 bases fitting TRBD2. The CDR3 consists of 18 residues. Germline V gives CDR1 MNHEY, CDR2 SVGAGI. The trim removed 1 base at V and 1 base at J, leaving 7 bases unmatched. The CDR3 region is CASSYWGLAGPLSYEQYF. The CDR3 DNA reads as TGTGCCAGCAGTTACTGGGGACTAGCGGGGCCCTTATCCTACGAGCAGTACTTC.

This clonotype was seen a few times. V and J are TRBV18 and TRBJ2-5; 12 nucleotides match TRBD2. Germline values: CDR1 KGHSH, CDR2 LQKENI. The J segment lost 5 bases and the V segment lost 5 bases, leaving 3 bases of the junction unmatched. The CDR3 length is 14 residues. This CDR3 is CASSRTSGDETQYF. DNA of the CDR3: TGTGCCAGCTCAAGGACTAGCGGGGACGAGACCCAGTACTTC.

This clonotype was counted many times. One junction end disagrees with the germline gene, perhaps due to a read error. This chain links TRBV3-1 with TRBJ2-1; D gene unclear. The V gene's germline CDR1 is LGHDT and CDR2 YNNKEL (reference sequence). The CDR3 length is 15 residues. CDR3 region: CASSQGTGSYNEQFF. CDR3 sequence (DNA): TGCGCCAGCAGCCAAGGCACTGGCTCCTACAATGAGCAGTTCTTC.

This clonotype was seen more than once but under ten times. The chain carries TRBV11-3 and TRBJ1-3; 7 bases align to TRBD1. The CDR3 covers 15 residues. The junction had 8 bases not matched to a gene; V was cut back by 5 bases and J by 4 bases. The germline gives CDR1 SGHNT, CDR2 YENEEA. In DNA, the CDR3 is TGTGCCAGCAGCGCAAGGGGGCCGGGAGGAAACACCATATATTTT. Its protein is CASSARGPGGNTIYF.

Notes on this clonotype: A read error may be the cause here, since a much bigger clone is one base away. The chain uses TRBV5-1 and TRBJ2-7; the D gene is possibly TRBD2 (6 bases). V was pared by 1 base and J by 2 bases, with 16 bases between. The CDR3 spans 16 residues. CDR1 is SGHRS and CDR2 is YFSETQ in the germline V gene. The CDR3 protein is CASSLLGTGGPYEQYF. The CDR3 region has the DNA TGCGCCAGCAGCTTGCTGGGGACTGGCGGTCCCTACGAGCAGTACTTC.

The rearrangement links TRBV5-1 to TRBJ1-1, with D uncertain. The CDR3 is 14 amino acids. V lost 5 bases and J lost 1, with 12 bases in between. In germline, CDR1 is SGHRS, CDR2 YFSETQ. CDR3 DNA: TGCGCCAGCAGTGGGGAGTACACGAACACTGAAGCTTTCTTT. It encodes CASSGEYTNTEAFF. Together with reference TRBV5-1 and TRBJ1-1, the CDR3 gives the full variable domain: KAGVTQTPRYLIKTRGQQVTLSCSPISGHRSVSWYQQTPGQGLQFLFEYFSETQRNKGNFPGRFSGRQFSNSRSEMNVSTLELGDSALYLCASSGEYTNTEAFFGQGTRLTVV.

The V call is TRBV19, the J call TRBJ2-1, with 9 bases that match TRBD1. The CDR3 contains 14 residues. Losses at the gene ends were 4 bases for V and 5 bases for J; bases not matched to a gene: 3. CDR1 is LNHDA, CDR2 SQIVND, per germline (reference sequence). This chain's CDR3 is CASSSTGGHNEQFF. The CDR3 nucleotides are TGTGCCAGTAGTAGTACAGGGGGCCACAATGAGCAGTTCTTC.

This chain links TRBV20-1 with TRBJ2-5; perhaps D is TRBD1 or TRBD2 (5 bases each). CDR1 DFQATT and CDR2 SNEGSKA come from the germline V gene (reference sequence). The CDR3 loop spans 13 amino acids. Trimming left V 3 bases short and J 5 bases short, with 13 bases between. CDR3 bases: TGCAGTGCTAGTCCGGGGACGGGGGAGACCCAGTACTTC. This encodes CSASPGTGETQYF.

Ten or more counts support this clonotype. The chain couples TRBV20-1 to TRBJ1-5; tentatively, D is TRBD1 (5 bases). The CDR3 is 14 residues long. Germline CDR1 reads DFQATT; CDR2 reads SNEGSKA (reference sequence). V lost 3 bases to trimming and J lost 0 bases, with 9 bases between them. The DNA of the CDR3 is TGCAGTGCTAGTGGGGGGAGTAGCAATCAGCCCCAGCATTTT. It encodes CSASGGSSNQPQHF.

The chain couples TRBV5-1 to TRBJ2-7; 8 bases map to TRBD2. Per germline, CDR1 SGHRS and CDR2 YFSETQ. The V segment lost 4 bases and the J segment 2 bases; nucleotides outside the gene matches: 5. The CDR3 sequence is 14 residues long. In nucleotides, the CDR3 is TGCGCCAGCAGCCGGGGGGGGGAAACCTACGAGCAGTACTTC. It specifies CASSRGGETYEQYF.

This clonotype was found many times. V is TRBV29-1 and J is TRBJ1-2; no clear D. V shed 4 bases and J shed 1 base, with 13 bases lying between them. This CDR3 contains 14 residues. Germline V gene lookup returns CDR1 SQVTM and CDR2 ANQGSEA. The CDR3, as DNA: TGCAGCGTTGGGGAACAGAGTTATAACTATGGCTACACCTTC. It yields the protein CSVGEQSYNYGYTF. The full variable domain, with the rest looked up from reference TRBV29-1 and TRBJ1-2, is SAVISQKPSRDICQRGTSLTIQCQVDSQVTMMFWYRQQPGQSLTLIATANQGSEATYESGFVIDKFPISRPNLTFSTLTVSNMSPEDSSIYLCSVGEQSYNYGYTFGSGTRLTVV.

This clonotype was recorded a few times. The V gene is TRBV28, the J gene TRBJ1-2; 7 nucleotides line up with TRBD1. Per germline, CDR1 MDHEN and CDR2 SYDVKM. The trim removed 8 bases at V and 3 bases at J, leaving 9 bases unmatched. The CDR3 runs 14 residues. The CDR3 region is CASSPGQLHYGYTF. The CDR3 coding sequence is TGTGCCAGCTCCCCGGGACAGCTACACTATGGCTACACCTTC.

This clonotype occurred a few times. DNA of the CDR3: TGTGCCAGCAGCGAACAGGGCGATGAGCAGTTCTTC. Encoded protein: CASSEQGDEQFF. The V gene is TRBV6-2 or TRBV6-3, the J gene TRBJ2-1; TRBD1 might be the D (6 bases). V was shortened by 6 bases and J by 8 bases, with 11 bases between the two germline ends. The germline V gene encodes CDR1 MNHEY and CDR2 SVGEGT. This CDR3 spans 12 amino acids.

The chain employs TRBV7-9 and TRBJ1-1; 8 nucleotides align to TRBD1. The germline CDR1 and CDR2 sequences are SEHNR and FQNEAQ (reference sequence). Losses at the gene ends were 5 bases for V and 9 bases for J; bases not matched to a gene: 14. The CDR3 is 15 residues long. The CDR3 DNA reads as TGTGCCAGCAGCCCTAGAGACAGGGGAAAACCCCAAGCTTTCTTT. Translation gives CASSPRDRGKPQAFF.

This clonotype was seen a handful of times. The V gene is TRBV7-2, the J gene TRBJ1-5; D possibly corresponds to TRBD1 (5 bases). The CDR3 is 13 amino acids. Per the germline V gene, CDR1 is SGHTA and CDR2 is FQGNSA. Between the trimmed V and J ends, which lost 2 bases and 6 bases, there was a span of 8 bases. The CDR3 loop reads CASSLRGSQPQHF. CDR3 nucleotides: TGTGCCAGCAGCTTACGGGGGAGTCAGCCCCAGCATTTT.

The genes are TRBV19 and TRBJ2-3; D may be TRBD1 or TRBD2 (6 bases each). V was pared by 5 bases and J by 3 bases, with 21 bases between. The length of the CDR3 is 17 residues. Germline V gives CDR1 LNHDA, CDR2 SQIVND (reference sequence). CDR3 sequence (DNA): TGTGCCAGTAGTGTTCGTACCGGGGGCCACGGGACAGATACGCAGTATTTT. It yields the protein CASSVRTGGHGTDTQYF.

The chain carries TRBV5-1 and TRBJ1-1, with a tentative D call TRBD1 (6 bases). Trimming took 3 bases from V and 5 from J, leaving 17 bases between them. In germline, CDR1 is SGHRS, CDR2 YFSETQ. The CDR3 has 15 amino acids. The CDR3 nucleotides read TGCGCCAGCAGCTCCATCACAGGGATGAGGACTGAAGCTTTCTTT. Its translation is CASSSITGMRTEAFF. Drawing the rest from reference TRBV5-1 and TRBJ1-1, the complete variable domain is KAGVTQTPRYLIKTRGQQVTLSCSPISGHRSVSWYQQTPGQGLQFLFEYFSETQRNKGNFPGRFSGRQFSNSRSEMNVSTLELGDSALYLCASSSITGMRTEAFFGQGTRLTVV.

This clonotype was counted a few times. V usage is TRBV7-9 and J usage is TRBJ2-3; 11 nucleotides agree with TRBD2. There are 15 residues in the CDR3. V dropped 0 bases and J dropped 4; count of bases not matched to a gene: 0. Germline V gives CDR1 SEHNR, CDR2 FQNEAQ (reference sequence). For the CDR3, the DNA is TGTGCCAGCAGCTTAGCGACTAGCGGGGCAGATACGCAGTATTTT. This encodes CASSLATSGADTQYF.

The genes are TRBV6-1 and TRBJ1-3; D is unclear. The germline V and J ends were trimmed by 10 bases and 1 base, with 11 bases remaining between them. CDR3 length: 13 amino acids. Looked up from germline, CDR1 is MNHNS and CDR2 is SASEGT. DNA for the CDR3: TGTGCCATCTTAGGGCCATCTGGAAACACCATATATTTT. Amino acids: CAILGPSGNTIYF.

V is TRBV7-2 and J is TRBJ2-3; TRBD1 agrees at 9 bases. This CDR3 has 15 residues. Per germline, CDR1 SGHTA and CDR2 FQGNSA. V lost 5 bases, J lost 5 bases, and 8 bases stayed unmatched. CDR3 sequence reads: CASSRWDRVEDTQYF. Here the CDR3 DNA reads TGTGCCAGCAGCCGATGGGACAGGGTAGAAGATACGCAGTATTTT. Together with reference TRBV7-2 and TRBJ2-3, the CDR3 gives the full variable domain: GAGVSQSPSNKVTEKGKDVELRCDPISGHTALYWYRQSLGQGLEFLIYFQGNSAPDKSGLPSDRFSAERTGGSVSTLTIQRTQQEDSAVYLCASSRWDRVEDTQYFGPGTRLTVL.

The sample holds a few counts of this clonotype. The chain uses TRBV30 and TRBJ1-1; 9 bases match TRBD1. Germline assignment: CDR1 GTSNPN and CDR2 SVGIG (reference sequence). The CDR3 covers 14 residues. With 2 bases clipped from V and 4 bases from J, the junction kept 5 bases outside the gene matches. The CDR3 protein is CAWSTGTGFTEAFF. In DNA, the CDR3 is TGTGCCTGGAGTACCGGGACAGGGTTCACTGAAGCTTTCTTT.

The rearrangement joins TRBV20-1 to TRBJ2-7, with 9 positions matching TRBD2. J lost 0 bases, V lost 6 bases, and 6 bases had no gene match. CDR1 is DFQATT, CDR2 SNEGSKA, per germline (reference sequence). The CDR3 contains 14 residues. CDR3 coding DNA: TGCAGTGCCAAAACTAGCGGGTACTCCTACGAGCAGTACTTC. Protein sequence: CSAKTSGYSYEQYF.

This clonotype came up a few times. This chain connects TRBV29-1 to TRBJ1-1; 7 bases match TRBD1. Germline V gene data show CDR1 as SQVTM and CDR2 as ANQGSEA. The CDR3 extends over 13 amino acids. V trimming: 6 bases; J trimming: 0 bases; junction bases outside the gene matches: 4. Here the CDR3 reads CSVRGQMNTEAFF. CDR3 sequence (DNA): TGCAGCGTCCGGGGACAGATGAACACTGAAGCTTTCTTT.

In its sample, this clonotype was seen a few times. The V and J genes are TRBV7-2 and TRBJ1-2; the D gene is possibly TRBD1 (6 bases). Germline CDR1 and CDR2: SGHTA and FQGNSA. Trimming left V 5 bases short and J 4 bases short, with 11 bases between. This CDR3 has 13 residues. CDR3 bases: TGTGCCAGCAGCGCAGGGGTTAGCTATGGCTACACCTTC. Its protein product is CASSAGVSYGYTF.

This chain joins TRBV20-1 and TRBJ2-3; the D gene is possibly TRBD1 (5 bases). The CDR3 consists of 15 residues. CDR1 DFQATT and CDR2 SNEGSKA come from the germline V gene (reference sequence). The V and J ends lost 5 bases and 5 bases respectively, with 20 bases between them. In nucleotides, the CDR3 is TGCAGTGCTTTTTCTTTTGGGCAGGGCGGAGATACGCAGTATTTT. It is translated as CSAFSFGQGGDTQYF.

The sample holds many counts of this clonotype. This sequence joins TRBV29-1 and TRBJ2-7; D is perhaps TRBD2 (6 bases). Trimming took off 3 bases at V and 2 bases at J, with 11 bases between the two ends. CDR3 length equals 13 residues. The germline V gene has CDR1 SQVTM and CDR2 ANQGSEA. CDR3 loop: CSVDGGEAYEQYF. Here the CDR3 DNA reads TGCAGCGTTGACGGCGGGGAGGCCTACGAGCAGTACTTC.

J is TRBJ2-1 and V is TRBV7-6, with 7 bases fitting TRBD1. The CDR3 totals 14 residues. V shed 5 bases and J 6 bases; nucleotides not matched to a gene: 7. Germline V gives CDR1 SGHVS, CDR2 FNYEAQ. The CDR3 DNA is TGTGCCAGCAGCGGACACAGGGGTGGCAATGAGCAGTTCTTC. Amino acids: CASSGHRGGNEQFF.